Listed here are 28 T cell receptor beta chains from one sample, sequenced in a study of shared clonotypes between healthy human individuals. The table came from immunoSEQ multiplex PCR; TCRdb's copy has only in-frame clones and leaves some out. The table has roughly 520,000 clones, more than 95% seen once. Source material: naive CD4+ T cells sorted from blood. Subset reported: CD45RA+ positively selected. The receptors were gathered from a woman aged 30 to 39 in good health.

The chain recombines TRBV6-5 with TRBJ1-1; 8 bases line up with TRBD1. V gave up 2 bases and J gave up 5 bases; unmatched junction bases: 4. CDR3 size: 14 residues. CDR1 and CDR2 from the germline V gene are MNHEY and SVGAGI. Here the CDR3 reads CASSYDRGGTEAFF. The CDR3 region has the DNA TGTGCCAGCAGTTACGACAGGGGAGGAACTGAAGCTTTCTTT.

The chain carries TRBV4-1 and TRBJ1-2, with 7 bases lining up with TRBD1. J gave up 4 bases and V 3 bases, and 11 bases lay outside the gene matches. CDR1 and CDR2 (germline): MGHRA, YSYEKL. The CDR3 spans 16 residues. In DNA, the CDR3 is TGCGCCAGCAGCCAGATTATCACGACAGGGAGCTATGGCTACACCTTC. Translation gives CASSQIITTGSYGYTF.

The genes are TRBV25-1 and TRBJ2-7, with 13 bases identical to TRBD2. This CDR3 contains 17 residues. The V and J ends lost 1 base and 4 bases, in that order; junction bases with no gene match: 7. The germline gives CDR1 MGHDK, CDR2 SYGVNS. The chain's CDR3 is CASSESLGLAGAYEQYF. Written as DNA, the CDR3 is TGTGCCAGCAGTGAATCCCTTGGACTAGCGGGAGCTTACGAGCAGTACTTC.

The chain links TRBV14 to TRBJ1-2; possible D gene TRBD1, 6 bases. This CDR3 is built from 16 residues. Germline CDR1 SGHDN, CDR2 FVKESK. Trimming pared 4 bases from V and 4 bases from J, leaving 19 bases between. The CDR3 reads CASSPNRQVPIYGYTF. In DNA form, the CDR3 reads TGTGCCAGCAGCCCAAACCGACAGGTACCAATCTATGGCTACACCTTC.

The chain has TRBV21-1 and TRBJ2-5; the D call in the table, TRBD2, was not verified against the DNA. TRBV21-1 is a listed pseudogene. The CDR3 has 11 amino acids. The CDR3, as DNA: TGTGCCAGCAGCCCCCGGGAGACCCAGTACTTC. Translated, it gives CASSPRETQYF.

The chain combines TRBV6-5 with TRBJ1-2, with D possibly TRBD1 on 5 matching bases. Germline V gene lookup returns CDR1 MNHEY and CDR2 SVGAGI. CDR3 length equals 13 residues. V was pared by 4 bases and J by 2 bases, with 8 bases between. The CDR3 DNA is TGTGCCAGCAGTTGGGACCGAAACTATGGCTACACCTTC. This sequence encodes CASSWDRNYGYTF.

The chain links TRBV6-1 to TRBJ1-3; the D gene is possibly TRBD1 (6 bases). The CDR3 runs 14 residues. Germline-derived CDR1 and CDR2 are MNHNS and SASEGT. V lost 6 bases to trimming and J lost 2 bases, with 11 bases between them. This chain's CDR3 is CASRTGFTGNTIYF. In nucleotides, the CDR3 is TGTGCCAGCAGGACAGGCTTCACTGGAAACACCATATATTTT.

This chain connects TRBV10-3 to TRBJ1-1, with D uncertain. This CDR3 is 13 amino acids long. The germline gives CDR1 ENHRY, CDR2 SYGVKD. The V and J ends lost 2 bases and 5 bases respectively, with 9 bases between them. The CDR3 bases are TGTGCCATCAGTGAGACCGGGGATACTGAAGCTTTCTTT. It yields the protein CAISETGDTEAFF.

The J gene is TRBJ1-4, the V gene TRBV4-2, with unresolved D. CDR1 LGHNA and CDR2 YNFKEQ come from the germline V gene. The CDR3 extends over 17 amino acids. The V end lost 0 bases, the J end lost 6 bases, and 17 bases lay between the germline ends. For the CDR3, the DNA is TGTGCCAGCAGCCAAGATGGTACGCGGGCGACGGATGAAAAACTGTTTTTT. Protein product: CASSQDGTRATDEKLFF.

The rearrangement uses TRBV7-7 and TRBJ2-5; unclear D gene. V gave up 5 bases and J gave up 2 bases, with 12 bases separating them. This CDR3 has 14 residues. CDR1 is SSHAT and CDR2 is FNYEAQ in the germline V gene (reference sequence). The CDR3 is CASSPRGEQETQYF. In DNA, the CDR3 is TGTGCCAGCAGCCCCCGTGGAGAACAAGAGACCCAGTACTTC.

The chain combines TRBV7-9 with TRBJ2-5; no definite D call. The CDR3 extends over 12 amino acids. Per germline, CDR1 SEHNR and CDR2 FQNEAQ (reference sequence). V shed 5 bases and J shed 4 bases, with 8 bases lying between them. Here the CDR3 reads CASSPRAETQYF. For the CDR3, the DNA is TGTGCCAGCAGCCCCAGAGCAGAGACCCAGTACTTC. Looking up the rest from reference TRBV7-9 and TRBJ2-5 gives the full variable domain: DTGVSQNPRHKITKRGQNVTFRCDPISEHNRLYWYRQTLGQGPEFLTYFQNEAQLEKSRLLSDRFSAERPKGSFSTLEIQRTEQGDSAMYLCASSPRAETQYFGPGTRLLVL.

The chain carries TRBV7-9 and TRBJ1-3; no firm D call. The CDR3 consists of 15 residues. Germline CDR1 reads SEHNR; CDR2 reads FQNEAQ (reference sequence). The ends were cut back, 0 bases at V and 0 bases at J, with 6 bases in the middle. CDR3 amino acids: CASSLAFDSGNTIYF. CDR3 DNA: TGTGCCAGCAGCTTAGCCTTTGACTCTGGAAACACCATATATTTT.

The rearrangement uses TRBV28 and TRBJ1-6; TRBD1 is a possible D gene (5 bases). This CDR3 is built from 17 residues. Trimming took off 5 bases at V and 7 bases at J, with 21 bases between the two ends. The germline V gene encodes CDR1 MDHEN and CDR2 SYDVKM. The CDR3 coding sequence is TGTGCCAGCAGTGCCGGGACCCCCGAAGGGCTAAATTCACCCCTCCACTTT. Translation: CASSAGTPEGLNSPLHF.

The chain links TRBV2 to TRBJ2-1, with 14 nucleotides matching TRBD2. Germline-derived CDR1 and CDR2 are SNHLY and FYNNEI. This CDR3 is built from 18 residues. Trimming removed 6 bases from V and 2 bases from J; junction bases left unmatched: 9. The CDR3 bases are TGTGCCAGCAGAGGGACTAGCGGGAGAGGGGGGGCCTACAATGAGCAGTTCTTC. Its translation: CASRGTSGRGGAYNEQFF.

The chain uses TRBV6-5 and TRBJ2-1; D unresolved. Germline values: CDR1 MNHEY, CDR2 SVGAGI. The CDR3 sequence is 15 residues long. The V and J ends lost 11 bases and 5 bases respectively, with 22 bases between them. CDR3 nucleotides: TGTGCCTCTGCAAACGGGCGTTGGGTCCACAATGAGCAGTTCTTC. Translation: CASANGRWVHNEQFF.

V usage is TRBV5-1 and J usage is TRBJ1-2; D is undetermined. This CDR3 is built from 13 residues. Germline V gene lookup returns CDR1 SGHRS and CDR2 YFSETQ. Trimming took 4 bases from V and 3 from J, leaving 10 bases between them. CDR3 coding DNA: TGCGCCAGCAGCCTATTGAGAGACTATGGCTACACCTTC. Translation gives CASSLLRDYGYTF.

The chain links TRBV19 to TRBJ2-1; the D gene could be TRBD1 or TRBD2 (5 bases each). The CDR3 is 13 amino acids. Germline CDR1 is LNHDA and CDR2 is SQIVND (reference sequence). Between the trimmed V and J ends, which lost 8 bases and 0 bases, there was a span of 8 bases. CDR3 DNA: TGTGCCAGTGCAGGGAGCTCCTACAATGAGCAGTTCTTC. This sequence encodes CASAGSSYNEQFF.

This chain uses TRBV4-1 with TRBJ2-1; D possibly corresponds to TRBD1 (6 bases). V was pared by 1 base and J by 1 base, with 11 bases between. CDR1 MGHRA and CDR2 YSYEKL come from the germline V gene. CDR3 length: 16 amino acids. The CDR3 here is CASSQVLRGSYNEQFF. CDR3 sequence (DNA): TGCGCCAGCAGCCAAGTCTTGAGGGGGTCCTACAATGAGCAGTTCTTC.

The genes are TRBV11-1 and TRBJ2-3; D is unresolved. Looked up from germline, CDR1 is SGHAT and CDR2 is FQDESV (reference sequence). The V end lost 5 bases, the J end lost 2 bases, and 14 bases lay between the germline ends. The CDR3 covers 15 residues. The CDR3 DNA reads as TGTGCCAGCAGCCTAACACGACTCCCCACAGATACGCAGTATTTT. This encodes CASSLTRLPTDTQYF.

For the CDR3, the DNA is TGTGCCAGCAGCGCAGCTAGCGGCTCCTACAATGAGCAGTTCTTC. This codes for CASSAASGSYNEQFF. The J gene is TRBJ2-1, the V gene TRBV9, with 7 bases fitting TRBD2. From germline, CDR1 is SGDLS and CDR2 YYNGEE. The CDR3 loop spans 15 amino acids. V lost 3 bases and J lost 0; bases outside the gene matches: 3.

The V call is TRBV29-1, the J call TRBJ1-2; the D gene is possibly TRBD1 (5 bases). Germline CDR1 SQVTM, CDR2 ANQGSEA. V dropped 4 bases and J dropped 4 bases, with 16 bases sitting between them. The CDR3 contains 14 residues. This chain's CDR3 is CSVVSVAGGYGYTF. The DNA for the CDR3 is TGCAGCGTTGTGTCGGTCGCCGGGGGCTATGGCTACACCTTC.

This rearrangement joins TRBV15 to TRBJ1-1; D not certain. The CDR3 has 14 residues. Trimming removed 0 bases from V and 0 bases from J, with 5 bases in between. Looked up from germline, CDR1 is LNHNV and CDR2 is YYDKDF (reference sequence). CDR3 sequence reads: CATSRDLVNTEAFF. As DNA, the CDR3 is TGTGCCACCAGCAGAGATCTTGTGAACACTGAAGCTTTCTTT.

V gene TRBV11-2 combines with J gene TRBJ2-7, with TRBD1 matching 7 bases. CDR1 and CDR2 from the germline V gene are SGHAT and FQNNGV. The length of the CDR3 is 14 residues. J lost 2 bases, V lost 3 bases, and 4 bases had no gene match. The CDR3 DNA is TGTGCCAGCAGCTTCAACAGGGGAACCTACGAGCAGTACTTC. Protein product: CASSFNRGTYEQYF.

The rearrangement links TRBV19 to TRBJ1-1; D perhaps matches TRBD1 (5 bases). The CDR3 totals 14 residues. Germline loops: CDR1 LNHDA, CDR2 SQIVND (reference sequence). V gave up 5 bases and J gave up 8 bases, with 18 bases separating them. The CDR3 region has the DNA TGTGCCAGTAGTTACCTGACCGGGACGGCGGAAGCTTTCTTT. Translated: CASSYLTGTAEAFF.

The chain has TRBV20-1 and TRBJ2-1; unclear D gene. Trimming took 6 bases from V and 3 from J, leaving 3 bases between them. The germline CDR1 and CDR2 sequences are DFQATT and SNEGSKA (reference sequence). The CDR3 is 10 residues long. CDR3 loop: CSANYNEQFF. The DNA of the CDR3 is TGCAGTGCCAACTACAATGAGCAGTTCTTC.

The V call is TRBV2, the J call TRBJ2-2, with TRBD1 matching over 11 bases. Per germline, CDR1 SNHLY and CDR2 FYNNEI. J gave up 8 bases and V 8 bases, and 7 bases lay outside the gene matches. This CDR3 has 14 residues. In nucleotides, the CDR3 is TGTGCCAGCGGACAGGGGGCGAATGTTGGGGAGCTGTTTTTT. Protein: CASGQGANVGELFF.

V usage is TRBV29-1 and J usage is TRBJ2-3; D might be TRBD2 (5 bases). CDR1 and CDR2 (germline): SQVTM, ANQGSEA. CDR3 size: 14 residues. V lost 5 bases and J 3 bases, leaving 15 bases between the germline ends. The CDR3 sequence: CSVPPTGKTDTQYF. The CDR3 DNA reads as TGCAGCGTTCCCCCGACGGGGAAGACAGATACGCAGTATTTT.

The genes are TRBV5-1 and TRBJ2-6; 7 positions agree with TRBD2. The CDR3 is 18 amino acids. The junction had 6 bases not matched to a gene; V was cut back by 0 bases and J by 0 bases. CDR1 and CDR2 (germline): SGHRS, YFSETQ. As DNA, the CDR3 is TGCGCCAGCAGCTTGGGAGGTCTAGCGGCCTCTGGGGCCAACGTCCTGACTTTC. Translating it yields CASSLGGLAASGANVLTF.